This T cell receptor beta chain was sequenced in a study of blood T cell repertoires in COVID-19. V gave up 8 bases and J gave up 3 bases; unmatched junction bases: 6. This CDR3 has 13 residues. The germline V gene encodes CDR1 MNHEY and CDR2 SVGAGI. Method: immunoSEQ multiplex PCR; TCRdb's copy keeps in-frame clones and lacks some. The profile covers 280,000 or so clones, with roughly 86% appearing a single time and under 3.5% taken by the ten largest. Residents of about 25 US areas, aged roughly 18 to 90 years, made up the participants. This clonotype originated in a woman in her forties or fifties who had been exposed to COVID-19. The chain combines TRBV6-5 with TRBJ1-2, with 7 bases identical to TRBD1. Sequences were obtained from PBMCs or T cells enriched from blood (not recorded which). DNA for the CDR3: TGTGCCAGCGCGACAGGGTTGGACTATGGCTACACCTTC. It yields the protein CASATGLDYGYTF.